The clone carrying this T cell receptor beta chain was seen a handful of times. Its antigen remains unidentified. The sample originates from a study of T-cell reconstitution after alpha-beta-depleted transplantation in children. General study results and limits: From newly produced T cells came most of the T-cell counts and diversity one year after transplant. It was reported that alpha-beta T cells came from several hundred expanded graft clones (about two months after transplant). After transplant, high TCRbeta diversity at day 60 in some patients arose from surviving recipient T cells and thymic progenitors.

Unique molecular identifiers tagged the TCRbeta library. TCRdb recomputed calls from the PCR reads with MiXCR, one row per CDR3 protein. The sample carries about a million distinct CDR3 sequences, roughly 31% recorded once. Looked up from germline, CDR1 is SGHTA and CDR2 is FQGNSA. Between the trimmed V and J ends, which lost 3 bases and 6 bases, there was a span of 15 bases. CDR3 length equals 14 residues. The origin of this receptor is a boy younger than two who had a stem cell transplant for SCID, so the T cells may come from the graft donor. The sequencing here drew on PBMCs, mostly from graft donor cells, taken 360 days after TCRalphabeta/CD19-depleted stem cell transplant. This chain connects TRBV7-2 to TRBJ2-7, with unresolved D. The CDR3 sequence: CASSFLDRFGEQYF. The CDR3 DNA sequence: TGTGCCAGCAGCTTTCTCGATCGTTTCGGCGAGCAGTACTTC.